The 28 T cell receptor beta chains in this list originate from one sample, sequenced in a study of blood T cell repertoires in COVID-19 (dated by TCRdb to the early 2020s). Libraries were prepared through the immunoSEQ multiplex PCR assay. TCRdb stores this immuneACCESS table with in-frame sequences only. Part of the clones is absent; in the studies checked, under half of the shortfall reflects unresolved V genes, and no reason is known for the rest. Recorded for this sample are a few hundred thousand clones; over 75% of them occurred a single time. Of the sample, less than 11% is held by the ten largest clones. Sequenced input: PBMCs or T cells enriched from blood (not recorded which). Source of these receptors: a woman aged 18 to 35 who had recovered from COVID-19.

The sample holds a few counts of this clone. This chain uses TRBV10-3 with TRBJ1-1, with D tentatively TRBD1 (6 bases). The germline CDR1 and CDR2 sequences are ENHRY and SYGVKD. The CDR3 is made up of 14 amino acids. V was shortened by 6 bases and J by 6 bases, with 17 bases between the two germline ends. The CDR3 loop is CAISSPGGGAEAFF. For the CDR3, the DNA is TGTGCCATCAGCTCACCCGGGGGGGGCGCTGAAGCTTTCTTT.

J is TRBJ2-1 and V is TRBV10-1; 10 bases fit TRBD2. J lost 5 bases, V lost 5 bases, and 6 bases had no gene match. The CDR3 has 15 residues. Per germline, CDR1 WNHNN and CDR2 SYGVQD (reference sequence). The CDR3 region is CASSFLAGEDNEQFF. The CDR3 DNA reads TGCGCCAGCAGTTTTCTAGCGGGAGAGGACAATGAGCAGTTCTTC.

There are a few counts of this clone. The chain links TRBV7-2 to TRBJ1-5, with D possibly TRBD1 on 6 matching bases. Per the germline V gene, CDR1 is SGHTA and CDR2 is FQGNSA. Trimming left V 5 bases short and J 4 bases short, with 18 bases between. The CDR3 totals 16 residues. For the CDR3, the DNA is TGTGCCAGCAGCCCTCGCGGGGGCCCAGAAAATCAGCCCCAGCATTTT. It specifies CASSPRGGPENQPQHF.

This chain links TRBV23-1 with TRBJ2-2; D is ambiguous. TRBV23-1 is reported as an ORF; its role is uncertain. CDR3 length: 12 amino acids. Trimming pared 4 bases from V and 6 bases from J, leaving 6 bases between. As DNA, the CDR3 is TGCGCCAGCAGTCCGTTCTCCGGGGAGCTGTTTTTT. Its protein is CASSPFSGELFF.

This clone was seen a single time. CDR3 amino acids: CASSINYEQYF. The CDR3 bases are TGTGCCAGCAGCATAAACTACGAGCAGTACTTC. This chain connects TRBV5-4 to TRBJ2-7; D gene unclear. The CDR3 spans 11 residues. Germline V lookup: CDR1 SGHNT, CDR2 YYREEE (reference sequence). The V end lost 4 bases, the J end lost 3 bases, and 5 bases lay between the germline ends.

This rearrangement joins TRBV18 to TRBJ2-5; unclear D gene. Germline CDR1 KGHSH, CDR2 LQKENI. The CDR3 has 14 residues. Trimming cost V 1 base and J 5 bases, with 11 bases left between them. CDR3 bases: TGTGCCAGCTCACCACGAGCTGTAGCCGAGACCCAGTACTTC. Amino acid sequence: CASSPRAVAETQYF.

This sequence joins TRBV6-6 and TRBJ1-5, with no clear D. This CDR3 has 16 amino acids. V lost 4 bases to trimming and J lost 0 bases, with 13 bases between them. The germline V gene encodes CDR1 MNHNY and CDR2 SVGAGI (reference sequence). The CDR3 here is CASSSPLSVSNQPQHF. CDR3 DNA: TGTGCCAGCAGTTCCCCCTTGTCGGTTAGCAATCAGCCCCAGCATTTT.

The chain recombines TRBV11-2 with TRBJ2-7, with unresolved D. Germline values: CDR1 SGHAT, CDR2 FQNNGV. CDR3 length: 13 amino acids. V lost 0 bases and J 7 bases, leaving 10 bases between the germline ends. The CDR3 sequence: CASSLDRLREQYF. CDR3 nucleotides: TGTGCCAGCAGCTTAGATCGCCTTCGGGAGCAGTACTTC.

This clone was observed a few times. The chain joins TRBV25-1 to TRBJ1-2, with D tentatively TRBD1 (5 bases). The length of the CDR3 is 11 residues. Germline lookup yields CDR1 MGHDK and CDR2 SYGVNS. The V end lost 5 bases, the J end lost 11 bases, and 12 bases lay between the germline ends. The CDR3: CASSSQGRYTF. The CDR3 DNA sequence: TGTGCCAGCAGTAGCCAGGGAAGGTACACCTTC.

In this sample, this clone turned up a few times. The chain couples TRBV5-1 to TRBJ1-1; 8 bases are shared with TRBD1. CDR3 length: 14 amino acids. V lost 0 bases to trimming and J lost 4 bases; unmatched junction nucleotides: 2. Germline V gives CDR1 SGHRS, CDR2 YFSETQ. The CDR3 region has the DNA TGCGCCAGCAGCTTGGAACAGGGGGTCACTGAAGCTTTCTTT. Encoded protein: CASSLEQGVTEAFF.

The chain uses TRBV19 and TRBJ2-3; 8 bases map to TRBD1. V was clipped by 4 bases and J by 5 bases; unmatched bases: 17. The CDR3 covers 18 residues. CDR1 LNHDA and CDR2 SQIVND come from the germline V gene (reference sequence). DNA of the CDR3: TGTGCCAGTAGTAGGAGGACAGGGACGCTTAATGGGGGAGATACGCAGTATTTT. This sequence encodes CASSRRTGTLNGGDTQYF.

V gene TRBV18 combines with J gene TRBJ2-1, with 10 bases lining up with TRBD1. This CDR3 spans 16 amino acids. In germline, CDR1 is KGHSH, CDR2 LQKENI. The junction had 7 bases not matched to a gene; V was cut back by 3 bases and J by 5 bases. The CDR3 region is CASSPPGGQGNNEQFF. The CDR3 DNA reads TGTGCCAGCTCACCCCCCGGGGGACAGGGGAACAATGAGCAGTTCTTC.

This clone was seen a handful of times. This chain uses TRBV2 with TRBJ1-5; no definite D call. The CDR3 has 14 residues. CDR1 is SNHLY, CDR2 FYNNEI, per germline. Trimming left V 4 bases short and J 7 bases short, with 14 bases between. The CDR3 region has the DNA TGTGCCAGCAGTGGGGGAGTGGGGAAGCAGCCCCAGCATTTT. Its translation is CASSGGVGKQPQHF.

The CDR3 DNA is TGTGCCAGCAGCTTGTCCAGCTCCTACGAGCAGTACTTC. Amino acid sequence: CASSLSSSYEQYF. J is TRBJ2-7 and V is TRBV5-5, with D uncertain. The V and J ends lost 1 base and 0 bases respectively, with 5 bases between them. The CDR3 sequence is 13 residues long. Germline CDR1 and CDR2: SGHKS and YYEKEE (reference sequence).

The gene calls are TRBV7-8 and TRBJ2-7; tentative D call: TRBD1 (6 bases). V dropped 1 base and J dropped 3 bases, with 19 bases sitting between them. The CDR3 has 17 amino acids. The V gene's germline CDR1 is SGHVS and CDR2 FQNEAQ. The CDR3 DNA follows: TGTGCCAGCAGCTTAGACGGCAGGGGCGCAATTAACTACGAGCAGTACTTC. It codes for CASSLDGRGAINYEQYF. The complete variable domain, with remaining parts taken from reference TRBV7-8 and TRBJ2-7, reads GAGVSQSPRYKVAKRGQDVALRCDPISGHVSLFWYQQALGQGPEFLTYFQNEAQLDKSGLPSDRFFAERPEGSVSTLKIQRTQQEDSAVYLCASSLDGRGAINYEQYFGPGTRLTVT.

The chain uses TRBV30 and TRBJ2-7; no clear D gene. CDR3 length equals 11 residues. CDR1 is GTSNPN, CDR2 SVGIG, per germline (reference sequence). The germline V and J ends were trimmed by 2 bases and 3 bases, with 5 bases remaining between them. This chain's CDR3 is CAWSFGYEQYF. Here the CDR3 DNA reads TGTGCCTGGAGTTTCGGCTACGAGCAGTACTTC.

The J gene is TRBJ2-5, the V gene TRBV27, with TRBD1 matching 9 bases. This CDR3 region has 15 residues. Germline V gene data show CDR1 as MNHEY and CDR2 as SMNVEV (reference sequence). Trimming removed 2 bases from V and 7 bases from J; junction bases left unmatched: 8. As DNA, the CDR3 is TGTGCCAGCAGTTTAGCGGGACAGGGTAAAGGGACCCAGTACTTC. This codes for CASSLAGQGKGTQYF.

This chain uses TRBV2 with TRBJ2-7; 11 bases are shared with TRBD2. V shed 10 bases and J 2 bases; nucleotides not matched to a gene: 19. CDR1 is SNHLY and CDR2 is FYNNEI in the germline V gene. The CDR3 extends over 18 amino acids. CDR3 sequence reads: CANGSSGTSGHGAYEQYF. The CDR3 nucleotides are TGTGCCAACGGATCTTCCGGGACTAGCGGACACGGGGCCTACGAGCAGTACTTC.

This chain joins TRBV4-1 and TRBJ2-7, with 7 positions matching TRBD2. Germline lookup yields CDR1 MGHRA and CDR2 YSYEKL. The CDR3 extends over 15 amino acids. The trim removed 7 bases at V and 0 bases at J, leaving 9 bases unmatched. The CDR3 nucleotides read TGCGCCAGCACCGATACGGGGGGAGCCTCCTACGAGCAGTACTTC. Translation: CASTDTGGASYEQYF.

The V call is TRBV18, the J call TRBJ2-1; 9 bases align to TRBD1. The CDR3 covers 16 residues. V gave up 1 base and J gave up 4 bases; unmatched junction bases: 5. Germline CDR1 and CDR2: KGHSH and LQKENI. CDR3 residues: CASSPRRQGDYNEQFF. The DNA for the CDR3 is TGTGCCAGCTCACCACGGCGACAGGGGGATTACAATGAGCAGTTCTTC.

CDR3 region: CASSRRPTGGWEPQHF. CDR3 nucleotides: TGTGCCAGCAGCCGGCGCCCGACAGGGGGCTGGGAGCCCCAGCATTTT. V and J are TRBV5-5 and TRBJ1-5; 10 nucleotides agree with TRBD1. Per germline, CDR1 SGHKS and CDR2 YYEKEE (reference sequence). V lost 4 bases to trimming and J lost 8 bases; unmatched junction nucleotides: 12. The CDR3 has 16 residues. Based on the CDR3 plus reference TRBV5-5 and TRBJ1-5, the full variable domain is DAGVTQSPTHLIKTRGQQVTLRCSPISGHKSVSWYQQVLGQGPQFIFQYYEKEERGRGNFPDRFSARQFPNYSSELNVNALLLGDSALYLCASSRRPTGGWEPQHFGDGTRLSIL.

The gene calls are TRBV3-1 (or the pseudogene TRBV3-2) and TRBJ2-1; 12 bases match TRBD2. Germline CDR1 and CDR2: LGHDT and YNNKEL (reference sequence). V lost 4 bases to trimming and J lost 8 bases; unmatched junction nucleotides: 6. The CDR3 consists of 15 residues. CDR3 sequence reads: CASSLSSGGAYEQFF. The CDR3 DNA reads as TGTGCCAGCAGCCTTTCTAGCGGGGGGGCATATGAGCAGTTCTTC.

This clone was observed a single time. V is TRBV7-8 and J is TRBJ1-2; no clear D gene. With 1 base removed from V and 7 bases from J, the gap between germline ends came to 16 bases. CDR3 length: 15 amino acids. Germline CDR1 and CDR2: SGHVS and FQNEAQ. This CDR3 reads CASSLEGLQGSGYTF. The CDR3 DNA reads TGTGCCAGCAGCTTAGAAGGACTCCAAGGGTCTGGCTACACCTTC.

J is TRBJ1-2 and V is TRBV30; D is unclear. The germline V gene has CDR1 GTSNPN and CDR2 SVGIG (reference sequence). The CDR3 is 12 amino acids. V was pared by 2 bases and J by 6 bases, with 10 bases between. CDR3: CAWSLNLDGYTF. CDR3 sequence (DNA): TGTGCCTGGAGTCTAAACTTGGATGGCTACACCTTC.

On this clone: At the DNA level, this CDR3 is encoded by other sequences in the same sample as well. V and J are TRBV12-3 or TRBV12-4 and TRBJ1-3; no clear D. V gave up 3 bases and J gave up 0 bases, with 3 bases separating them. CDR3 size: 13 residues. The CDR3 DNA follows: TGTGCCAGCAGTTTCCTCTCTGGAAACACCATATATTTT. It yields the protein CASSFLSGNTIYF.

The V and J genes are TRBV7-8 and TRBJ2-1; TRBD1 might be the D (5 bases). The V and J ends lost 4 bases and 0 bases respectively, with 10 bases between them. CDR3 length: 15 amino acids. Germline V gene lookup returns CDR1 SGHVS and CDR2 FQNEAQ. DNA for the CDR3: TGTGCCAGCAGCTCTGACAGTAGCTCCTACAATGAGCAGTTCTTC. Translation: CASSSDSSSYNEQFF.

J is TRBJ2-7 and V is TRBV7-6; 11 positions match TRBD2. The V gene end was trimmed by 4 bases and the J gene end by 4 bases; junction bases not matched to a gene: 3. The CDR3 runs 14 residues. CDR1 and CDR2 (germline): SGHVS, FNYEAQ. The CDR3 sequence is CASSWLAGGYEQYF. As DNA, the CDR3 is TGTGCCAGCAGCTGGCTAGCGGGAGGATACGAGCAGTACTTC.

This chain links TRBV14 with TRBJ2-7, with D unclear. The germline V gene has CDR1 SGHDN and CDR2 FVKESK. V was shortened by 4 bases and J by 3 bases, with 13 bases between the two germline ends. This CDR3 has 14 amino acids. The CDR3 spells CASSRSPRSYEQYF. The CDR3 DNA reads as TGTGCCAGCAGCCGCAGTCCACGAAGCTACGAGCAGTACTTC. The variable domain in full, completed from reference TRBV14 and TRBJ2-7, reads EAGVTQFPSHSVIEKGQTVTLRCDPISGHDNLYWYRRVMGKEIKFLLHFVKESKQDESGMPNNRFLAERTGGTYSTLKVQPAELEDSGVYFCASSRSPRSYEQYFGPGTRLTVT.